Following are 14 T cell receptor beta chains from one sample sequenced in a study of T cell changes during pregnancy in multiple sclerosis. Produced via immunoSEQ multiplex PCR; TCRdb's table is partial and in-frame only. The table lists some 57,000 clones, approximately 90% of them singletons. The source material was CD4+ T cells from peripheral blood mononuclear cells, sampled in the first trimester of pregnancy. The receptors here all came from a female donor with multiple sclerosis, enrolled in a pregnancy study.

V usage is TRBV6-5 and J usage is TRBJ1-2; tentative D call: TRBD1 (5 bases). V shed 0 bases and J shed 8 bases, with 16 bases lying between them. This CDR3 comprises 15 residues. CDR1 MNHEY and CDR2 SVGAGI come from the germline V gene. CDR3 DNA sequence: TGTGCCAGCAGTTACTCGGGAGGCCAGTGGGGGGGCTACACCTTC. Protein sequence: CASSYSGGQWGGYTF.

This chain connects TRBV4-1 to TRBJ2-3; D perhaps matches TRBD2 (6 bases). Looked up from germline, CDR1 is MGHRA and CDR2 is YSYEKL. V was trimmed by 1 base and J by 6 bases, leaving 11 bases between them. The CDR3 has 14 residues. The CDR3 bases are TGCGCCAGCAGCCAAGCCGGGGGTAGTGATACGCAGTATTTT. Amino acids: CASSQAGGSDTQYF.

This rearrangement joins TRBV29-1 to TRBJ2-2, with D tentatively TRBD1 (5 bases). In germline, CDR1 is SQVTM, CDR2 ANQGSEA. Trimming removed 4 bases from V and 5 bases from J, with 11 bases in between. CDR3 length equals 13 residues. CDR3 sequence reads: CSVGGRVTGELFF. The CDR3 nucleotides are TGCAGCGTTGGGGGCAGGGTTACCGGGGAGCTGTTTTTT.

The chain combines TRBV7-2 with TRBJ2-5, with 7 bases aligning to TRBD2. This CDR3 is built from 17 residues. The germline CDR1 and CDR2 sequences are SGHTA and FQGNSA. V was pared by 1 base and J by 1 base, with 9 bases of the junction left unmatched. The CDR3 spells CASSLEGLASGQETQYF. The CDR3 coding sequence is TGTGCCAGCAGCTTAGAAGGTCTGGCTAGCGGCCAAGAGACCCAGTACTTC.

The chain links TRBV7-6 to TRBJ1-1, with D possibly being TRBD1 (5 bases). Germline loops: CDR1 SGHVS, CDR2 FNYEAQ. Deletions cut 2 bases from V and 2 bases from J, with 9 bases between. The CDR3 has 14 residues. DNA of the CDR3: TGTGCCAGCAGCTTAAGTAGGGGAAACACTGAAGCTTTCTTT. Translating gives CASSLSRGNTEAFF.

The V gene is TRBV9, the J gene TRBJ2-5; no clear D. V shed 6 bases and J shed 2 bases, with 11 bases lying between them. CDR3 length: 13 amino acids. The germline gives CDR1 SGDLS, CDR2 YYNGEE. The CDR3 nucleotides are TGTGCCAGCAATTCGATACTTCAAGAGACCCAGTACTTC. Its protein product is CASNSILQETQYF. Together with reference TRBV9 and TRBJ2-5, the CDR3 gives the full variable domain: DSGVTQTPKHLITATGQRVTLRCSPRSGDLSVYWYQQSLDQGLQFLIQYYNGEERAKGNILERFSAQQFPDLHSELNLSSLELGDSALYFCASNSILQETQYFGPGTRLLVL.

V gene TRBV7-6 combines with J gene TRBJ2-1, with TRBD2 matching over 10 bases. CDR1 is SGHVS and CDR2 is FNYEAQ in the germline V gene. CDR3 length: 15 residues. The V and J ends lost 1 base and 4 bases, in that order; junction bases with no gene match: 1. CDR3 protein: CASSLVAGGYNEQFF. DNA for the CDR3: TGTGCCAGCAGCTTAGTAGCGGGGGGATACAATGAGCAGTTCTTC.

This clone was observed a few times. This sequence joins TRBV7-2 and TRBJ1-3; D possibly corresponds to TRBD1 (5 bases). This CDR3 spans 14 amino acids. V lost 6 bases and J lost 2, with 11 bases in between. CDR1 is SGHTA and CDR2 is FQGNSA in the germline V gene. The CDR3 region has the DNA TGTGCCAGCAGTCCCGGGGGGGCTGGAAACACCATATATTTT. Translated, it gives CASSPGGAGNTIYF.

This chain links TRBV19 with TRBJ2-3; 11 nucleotides align to TRBD2. The CDR3 totals 16 residues. CDR1 is LNHDA, CDR2 SQIVND, per germline (reference sequence). Trimming at V came to 5 bases and at J to 0 bases, leaving 4 bases not matched to a gene. This CDR3 is CASSGLAGLSTDTQYF. The DNA for the CDR3 is TGTGCCAGTAGTGGACTAGCGGGTTTAAGCACAGATACGCAGTATTTT.

The chain combines TRBV7-2 with TRBJ2-7, with 8 nucleotides matching TRBD2. V trimming: 7 bases; J trimming: 3 bases; junction bases outside the gene matches: 11. CDR3 length: 15 amino acids. Per the germline V gene, CDR1 is SGHTA and CDR2 is FQGNSA. The CDR3 nucleotides read TGTGCCAGCATTCTTGTCGGGGGGGGTAACTACGAGCAGTACTTC. Translated: CASILVGGGNYEQYF. The whole variable domain, filled in from reference TRBV7-2 and TRBJ2-7, reads GAGVSQSPSNKVTEKGKDVELRCDPISGHTALYWYRQSLGQGLEFLIYFQGNSAPDKSGLPSDRFSAERTGGSVSTLTIQRTQQEDSAVYLCASILVGGGNYEQYFGPGTRLTVT.

The rearrangement uses TRBV18 and TRBJ1-6; TRBD1 matches at 8 bases. This CDR3 region has 15 residues. With 4 bases clipped from V and 7 bases from J, the junction kept 6 bases outside the gene matches. Germline CDR1 reads KGHSH; CDR2 reads LQKENI. CDR3 amino acids: CASSLGQASNSPLHF. CDR3 in DNA: TGTGCCAGCTCACTGGGACAGGCCTCGAATTCACCCCTCCACTTT. Full variable domain (rest looked up from reference TRBV18 and TRBJ1-6): NAGVMQNPRHLVRRRGQEARLRCSPMKGHSHVYWYRQLPEEGLKFMVYLQKENIIDESGMPKERFSAEFPKEGPSILRIQQVVRGDSAAYFCASSLGQASNSPLHFGNGTRLTVT.

The chain is built from TRBV12-5 and TRBJ1-1; D might be TRBD1 (6 bases). The CDR3 covers 13 residues. Trimming shortened V by 5 bases and J by 7 bases, and 14 bases separated the two germline ends. Germline assignment: CDR1 LGHNT and CDR2 FRNRAP. The CDR3 DNA reads TGTGCTAGTGGTAACAGGGTTGACGTTGAAGCTTTCTTT. Amino acids: CASGNRVDVEAFF.

The CDR3 DNA reads TGTGCCAGCAGCCTCCCCCAACGGGCGGGTTTGGTCACAGATACGCAGTATTTT. Translated, it gives CASSLPQRAGLVTDTQYF. The chain links TRBV7-9 to TRBJ2-3; D is perhaps TRBD2 (5 bases). V lost 5 bases to trimming and J lost 2 bases, with 23 bases between them. Per germline, CDR1 SEHNR and CDR2 FQNEAQ (reference sequence). The CDR3 has 18 residues.

The V and J genes are TRBV12-5 and TRBJ1-2; D possibly corresponds to TRBD1 (5 bases). The V end was cut by 0 bases, the J end by 4 bases, with 9 bases between. The CDR3 loop spans 14 amino acids. Germline lookup yields CDR1 LGHNT and CDR2 FRNRAP. The CDR3 loop is CASGLVGGTYGYTF. The DNA of the CDR3 is TGTGCTAGTGGTTTGGTCGGGGGTACCTATGGCTACACCTTC.